This is a list of T cell receptor beta chains from one sample in a study of shared clonotypes between healthy human individuals. The protocol was immunoSEQ multiplex PCR, while the TCRdb copy is restricted to in-frame clones and leaves out a portion. The profile shows about 1 million clones, about 75% of them singletons. Material for sequencing was memory CD4+ T cells sorted from blood. These receptors were collected from a young man in good health. Both conserved end residues are part of each CDR3. A D gene is named only where the DNA matches it firmly. Clone size is shown for a subset of rows, as once, few, many or a class of expanded clone.

d_gene: TRBD2
v_gene: TRBV5-5
j_gene: TRBJ2-7
abundance: -
CDR3aa: CASSGRLAGEAGYEQYF
CDR3nt: TGTGCCAGCAGCGGGCGACTAGCGGGAGAGGCCGGCTACGAGCAGTACTTC

d_gene: -
v_gene: TRBV20-1
j_gene: TRBJ1-4
abundance: -
CDR3aa: CSAMWREKLFF
CDR3nt: TGCAGTGCTATGTGGCGGGAAAAACTGTTTTTT

d_gene: -
v_gene: TRBV10-2
j_gene: TRBJ2-2
abundance: -
CDR3aa: CASSRSNTGELFF
CDR3nt: TGCGCCAGCAGCCGCTCTAACACCGGGGAGCTGTTTTTT

d_gene: -
v_gene: TRBV11-2
j_gene: TRBJ2-7
abundance: -
CDR3aa: CASSPARQAYEQYF
CDR3nt: TGTGCCAGCAGCCCTGCTAGACAGGCCTACGAGCAGTACTTC

d_gene: TRBD1
v_gene: TRBV5-8
j_gene: TRBJ1-6
abundance: -
CDR3aa: CASSTGQAQASPLHF
CDR3nt: TGTGCCAGCAGCACGGGACAGGCACAAGCCTCACCCCTCCACTTT

d_gene: -
v_gene: TRBV7-9
j_gene: TRBJ2-7
abundance: -
CDR3aa: CASSRIGTSALEQYF
CDR3nt: TGTGCCAGCAGCCGTATCGGGACTTCAGCCCTCGAGCAGTACTTC

d_gene: TRBD1
v_gene: TRBV29-1
j_gene: TRBJ1-1
abundance: -
CDR3aa: CSVTGVGLRTEAFF
CDR3nt: TGCAGCGTGACAGGGGTTGGATTGCGCACTGAAGCTTTCTTT

d_gene: -
v_gene: TRBV30
j_gene: TRBJ2-5
abundance: -
CDR3aa: CAWSRTRETQYF
CDR3nt: TGTGCCTGGTCAAGAACGAGGGAGACCCAGTACTTC

d_gene: TRBD2
v_gene: TRBV5-1
j_gene: TRBJ2-1
abundance: -
CDR3aa: CASSSLAGGGDEQFF
CDR3nt: TGCGCCAGCAGCTCCTTAGCGGGAGGAGGCGATGAGCAGTTCTTC

d_gene: -
v_gene: TRBV10-2
j_gene: TRBJ1-5
abundance: -
CDR3aa: CASSVVLKQPQHF
CDR3nt: TGCGCCAGCAGTGTCGTTCTTAAACAGCCCCAGCATTTT

d_gene: TRBD1
v_gene: TRBV18
j_gene: TRBJ1-6
abundance: -
CDR3aa: CASSLGTEYNSPLHF
CDR3nt: TGTGCCAGCTCACTGGGGACAGAATATAATTCACCCCTCCACTTT

d_gene: -
v_gene: TRBV6-1
j_gene: TRBJ1-2
abundance: many
CDR3aa: CASNPSRGAPYGYTF
CDR3nt: TGTGCCAGCAACCCCTCACGCGGGGCGCCCTATGGCTACACCTTC

d_gene: TRBD1
v_gene: TRBV5-1
j_gene: TRBJ1-2
abundance: -
CDR3aa: CASSPRTGEFGYTF
CDR3nt: TGCGCCAGCAGCCCAAGGACAGGGGAATTTGGCTACACCTTC

d_gene: -
v_gene: TRBV5-1
j_gene: TRBJ2-1
abundance: many
CDR3aa: CASSLEVGVGDEQFF
CDR3nt: TGCGCCAGCAGCTTGGAGGTGGGAGTGGGCGATGAGCAGTTCTTC

d_gene: TRBD1
v_gene: TRBV7-9
j_gene: TRBJ1-5
abundance: -
CDR3aa: CASSPKGTAHPQHF
CDR3nt: TGTGCCAGCAGCCCCAAGGGGACAGCCCATCCCCAGCATTTT

d_gene: TRBD1
v_gene: TRBV5-4
j_gene: TRBJ2-2
abundance: once
CDR3aa: CASRSQGATGELFF
CDR3nt: TGTGCCAGCAGGTCACAGGGGGCCACCGGGGAGCTGTTTTTT

d_gene: -
v_gene: TRBV19
j_gene: TRBJ2-4
abundance: -
CDR3aa: CASSVYWPGDIQYF
CDR3nt: TGTGCCAGTAGTGTTTATTGGCCCGGCGACATTCAGTACTTC

d_gene: TRBD1
v_gene: TRBV30
j_gene: TRBJ2-2
abundance: -
CDR3aa: CASAGGPGELFF
CDR3nt: TGTGCCTCTGCAGGGGGTCCCGGGGAGCTGTTTTTT

d_gene: -
v_gene: TRBV5-6
j_gene: TRBJ1-2
abundance: few
CDR3aa: CASSREYGYTF
CDR3nt: TGTGCCAGCAGCCGGGAGTATGGCTACACCTTC

d_gene: -
v_gene: TRBV7-2
j_gene: TRBJ2-5
abundance: -
CDR3aa: CASSYSSNLAQETQYF
CDR3nt: TGTGCCAGCAGCTACTCGAGCAACCTAGCACAAGAGACCCAGTACTTC

d_gene: TRBD1
v_gene: TRBV5-1
j_gene: TRBJ2-3
abundance: -
CDR3aa: CASSSTTSRTGPAYF
CDR3nt: TGCGCCAGCAGCTCGACAACATCTAGGACAGGGCCCGCGTATTTT

d_gene: TRBD1
v_gene: TRBV5-8
j_gene: TRBJ1-5
abundance: -
CDR3aa: CASSLVPGQGHQPQHF
CDR3nt: TGTGCCAGCAGCTTGGTCCCGGGACAGGGACATCAGCCCCAGCATTTT

d_gene: -
v_gene: TRBV29-1
j_gene: TRBJ2-7
abundance: -
CDR3aa: CSVTGQSYEQYF
CDR3nt: TGCAGCGTTACCGGACAGTCCTACGAGCAGTACTTC

d_gene: -
v_gene: TRBV5-1
j_gene: TRBJ1-1
abundance: -
CDR3aa: CASSLDWTEAFF
CDR3nt: TGCGCCAGCAGCTTGGATTGGACTGAAGCTTTCTTT

d_gene: -
v_gene: TRBV14
j_gene: TRBJ2-7
abundance: -
CDR3aa: CASSPPVGGYEQYF
CDR3nt: TGTGCCAGCAGCCCACCCGTCGGGGGCTACGAGCAGTACTTC

d_gene: -
v_gene: TRBV18
j_gene: TRBJ2-2
abundance: -
CDR3aa: CASSPFTGSNTGELFF
CDR3nt: TGTGCCAGCTCACCATTCACGGGGTCGAACACCGGGGAGCTGTTTTTT

d_gene: -
v_gene: TRBV18
j_gene: TRBJ2-1
abundance: once
CDR3aa: CASSPYIGREQNEQFF
CDR3nt: TGTGCCAGCTCACCTTATATCGGAAGGGAGCAAAATGAGCAGTTCTTC

d_gene: -
v_gene: TRBV6-5
j_gene: TRBJ1-1
abundance: -
CDR3aa: CASRAPRWDTEAFF
CDR3nt: TGTGCCAGCAGGGCGCCAAGGTGGGACACTGAAGCTTTCTTT

d_gene: -
v_gene: TRBV9
j_gene: TRBJ2-3
abundance: -
CDR3aa: CASSIKTAGRTDTQYF
CDR3nt: TGTGCCAGCAGCATCAAGACGGCCGGGAGAACAGATACGCAGTATTTT

d_gene: -
v_gene: TRBV14
j_gene: TRBJ2-1
abundance: -
CDR3aa: CASSLDVSGQFF
CDR3nt: TGTGCCAGCAGCCTTGATGTCTCGGGGCAGTTCTTC

d_gene: -
v_gene: TRBV28
j_gene: TRBJ2-5
abundance: once
CDR3aa: CASSLWPTVRGLETQYF
CDR3nt: TGTGCCAGCAGTTTATGGCCCACGGTTAGGGGCTTGGAGACCCAGTACTTC

d_gene: -
v_gene: TRBV6-5
j_gene: TRBJ2-7
abundance: -
CDR3aa: CASSQYEQYF
CDR3nt: TGTGCCAGCAGTCAATACGAGCAGTACTTC

d_gene: TRBD1
v_gene: TRBV10-1
j_gene: TRBJ2-1
abundance: few
CDR3aa: CARTGSSYNEQFF
CDR3nt: TGCGCCAGGACAGGGAGCTCCTACAATGAGCAGTTCTTC

d_gene: -
v_gene: TRBV4-2
j_gene: TRBJ2-2
abundance: -
CDR3aa: CASSQDPVANTGELFF
CDR3nt: TGTGCCAGCAGCCAAGATCCAGTAGCGAACACCGGGGAGCTGTTTTTT

d_gene: -
v_gene: TRBV5-6
j_gene: TRBJ1-2
abundance: -
CDR3aa: CASTLEWGTTNYGYTF
CDR3nt: TGTGCCAGCACCCTCGAGTGGGGGACAACCAACTATGGCTACACCTTC

d_gene: TRBD1
v_gene: TRBV5-4
j_gene: TRBJ2-7
abundance: -
CDR3aa: CASSTDRAYEQYF
CDR3nt: TGTGCCAGCAGTACCGACAGGGCCTACGAGCAGTACTTC

d_gene: -
v_gene: TRBV4-1
j_gene: TRBJ2-2
abundance: few
CDR3aa: CASSPATGELFF
CDR3nt: TGCGCCAGCAGCCCAGCGACCGGGGAGCTGTTTTTT

d_gene: TRBD1
v_gene: TRBV10-3
j_gene: TRBJ2-7
abundance: few
CDR3aa: CAISEWDRAHEQYF
CDR3nt: TGTGCCATCAGTGAATGGGACAGGGCGCACGAGCAGTACTTC